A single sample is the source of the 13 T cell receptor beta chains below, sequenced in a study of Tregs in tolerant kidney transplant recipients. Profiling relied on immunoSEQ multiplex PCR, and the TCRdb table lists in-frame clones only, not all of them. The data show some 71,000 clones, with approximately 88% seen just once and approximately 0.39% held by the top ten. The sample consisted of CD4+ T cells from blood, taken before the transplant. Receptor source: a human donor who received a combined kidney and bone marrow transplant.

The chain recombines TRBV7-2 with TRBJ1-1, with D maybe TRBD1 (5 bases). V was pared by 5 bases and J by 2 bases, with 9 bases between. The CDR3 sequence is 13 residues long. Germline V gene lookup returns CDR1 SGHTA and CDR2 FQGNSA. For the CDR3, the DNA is TGTGCCAGCAGCAGGGGTAAAAACACTGAAGCTTTCTTT. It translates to CASSRGKNTEAFF.

The DNA of the CDR3 is TGTGCCAGCAGCCAAGATAAAGGAGCTAAGACGCAGTATTTT. This sequence encodes CASSQDKGAKTQYF. The V gene is TRBV4-2, the J gene TRBJ2-3; no definite D call. In germline, CDR1 is LGHNA, CDR2 YNFKEQ. V lost 0 bases and J lost 9, with 13 bases in between. CDR3 length: 14 amino acids.

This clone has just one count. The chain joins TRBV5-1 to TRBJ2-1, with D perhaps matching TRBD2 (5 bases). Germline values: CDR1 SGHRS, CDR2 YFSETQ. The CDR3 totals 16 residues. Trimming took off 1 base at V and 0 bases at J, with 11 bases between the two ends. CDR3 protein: CASSLISGVSYNEQFF. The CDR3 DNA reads TGCGCCAGCAGCTTGATCAGCGGAGTCTCCTACAATGAGCAGTTCTTC.

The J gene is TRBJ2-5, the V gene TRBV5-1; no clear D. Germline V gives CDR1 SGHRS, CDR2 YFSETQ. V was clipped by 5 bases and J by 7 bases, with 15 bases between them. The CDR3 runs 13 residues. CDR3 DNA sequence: TGCGCCAGCAGAATCGAGGTTGCCGGGACCCAGTACTTC. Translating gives CASRIEVAGTQYF.

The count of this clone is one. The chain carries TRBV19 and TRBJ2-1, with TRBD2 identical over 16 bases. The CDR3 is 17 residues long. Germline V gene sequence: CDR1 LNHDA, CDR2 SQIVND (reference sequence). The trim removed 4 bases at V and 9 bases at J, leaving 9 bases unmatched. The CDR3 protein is CASSTMGTSGRALEQFF. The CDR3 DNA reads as TGTGCCAGTAGTACGATGGGGACTAGCGGGAGGGCCCTTGAGCAGTTCTTC.

This chain's CDR3 is CASSLLGDSSYEQYF. The CDR3 DNA sequence: TGCGCCAGCAGCTTGTTGGGCGATAGCTCCTACGAGCAGTACTTC. The chain uses TRBV5-1 and TRBJ2-7; D unresolved. V lost 1 base and J lost 0, with 11 bases in between. The CDR3 spans 15 residues. Looked up from germline, CDR1 is SGHRS and CDR2 is YFSETQ.

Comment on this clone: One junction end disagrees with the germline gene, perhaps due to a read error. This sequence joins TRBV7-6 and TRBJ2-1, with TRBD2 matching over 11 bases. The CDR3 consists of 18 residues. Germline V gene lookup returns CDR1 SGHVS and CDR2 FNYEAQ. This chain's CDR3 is CASSSLPPSGRTYNEQFF. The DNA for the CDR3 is TGTGCCAGCAGCTCCCTCCCCCCTAGCGGGAGGACCTATAATGAGCAGTTCTTC.

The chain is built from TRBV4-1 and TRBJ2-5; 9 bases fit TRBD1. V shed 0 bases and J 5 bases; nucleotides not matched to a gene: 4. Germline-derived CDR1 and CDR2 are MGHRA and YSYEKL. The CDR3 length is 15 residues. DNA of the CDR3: TGCGCCAGCAGCCAAGAGGACAGGGGTGGGGAGACCCAGTACTTC. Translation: CASSQEDRGGETQYF.

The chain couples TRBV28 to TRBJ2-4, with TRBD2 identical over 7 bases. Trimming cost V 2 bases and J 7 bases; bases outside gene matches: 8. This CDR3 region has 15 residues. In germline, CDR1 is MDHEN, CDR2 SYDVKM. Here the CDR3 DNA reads TGTGCCAGCAGTTTAGTGGGAGGGATGGCTAACATTCAGTACTTC. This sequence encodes CASSLVGGMANIQYF.

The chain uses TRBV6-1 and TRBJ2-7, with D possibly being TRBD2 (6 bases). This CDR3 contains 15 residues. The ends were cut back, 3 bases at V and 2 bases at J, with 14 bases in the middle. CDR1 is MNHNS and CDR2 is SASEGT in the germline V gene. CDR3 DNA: TGTGCCAGCAGTGAGGTGGGACTCTCAACCTACGAGCAGTACTTC. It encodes CASSEVGLSTYEQYF.

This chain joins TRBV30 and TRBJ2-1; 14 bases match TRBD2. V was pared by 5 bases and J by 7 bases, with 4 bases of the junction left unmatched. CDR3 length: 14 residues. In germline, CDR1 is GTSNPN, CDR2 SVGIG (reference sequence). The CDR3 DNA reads TGTGCCTGGCGGGGACTAGCGGGAGCTAATGAGCAGTTCTTC. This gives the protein CAWRGLAGANEQFF.

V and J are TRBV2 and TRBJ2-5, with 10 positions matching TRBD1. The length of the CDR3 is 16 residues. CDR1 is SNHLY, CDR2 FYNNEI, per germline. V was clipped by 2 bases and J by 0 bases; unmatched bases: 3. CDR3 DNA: TGTGCCAGCAGTGAAAGACAGGGGGCGTACCAAGAGACCCAGTACTTC. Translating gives CASSERQGAYQETQYF.

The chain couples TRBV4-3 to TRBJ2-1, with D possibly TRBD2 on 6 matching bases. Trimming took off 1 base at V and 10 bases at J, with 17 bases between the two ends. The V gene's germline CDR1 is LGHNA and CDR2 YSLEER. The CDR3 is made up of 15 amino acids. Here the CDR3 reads CASSQALGGAGEQFF. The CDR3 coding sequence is TGCGCCAGCAGCCAAGCCCTCGGAGGGGCGGGGGAGCAGTTCTTC.